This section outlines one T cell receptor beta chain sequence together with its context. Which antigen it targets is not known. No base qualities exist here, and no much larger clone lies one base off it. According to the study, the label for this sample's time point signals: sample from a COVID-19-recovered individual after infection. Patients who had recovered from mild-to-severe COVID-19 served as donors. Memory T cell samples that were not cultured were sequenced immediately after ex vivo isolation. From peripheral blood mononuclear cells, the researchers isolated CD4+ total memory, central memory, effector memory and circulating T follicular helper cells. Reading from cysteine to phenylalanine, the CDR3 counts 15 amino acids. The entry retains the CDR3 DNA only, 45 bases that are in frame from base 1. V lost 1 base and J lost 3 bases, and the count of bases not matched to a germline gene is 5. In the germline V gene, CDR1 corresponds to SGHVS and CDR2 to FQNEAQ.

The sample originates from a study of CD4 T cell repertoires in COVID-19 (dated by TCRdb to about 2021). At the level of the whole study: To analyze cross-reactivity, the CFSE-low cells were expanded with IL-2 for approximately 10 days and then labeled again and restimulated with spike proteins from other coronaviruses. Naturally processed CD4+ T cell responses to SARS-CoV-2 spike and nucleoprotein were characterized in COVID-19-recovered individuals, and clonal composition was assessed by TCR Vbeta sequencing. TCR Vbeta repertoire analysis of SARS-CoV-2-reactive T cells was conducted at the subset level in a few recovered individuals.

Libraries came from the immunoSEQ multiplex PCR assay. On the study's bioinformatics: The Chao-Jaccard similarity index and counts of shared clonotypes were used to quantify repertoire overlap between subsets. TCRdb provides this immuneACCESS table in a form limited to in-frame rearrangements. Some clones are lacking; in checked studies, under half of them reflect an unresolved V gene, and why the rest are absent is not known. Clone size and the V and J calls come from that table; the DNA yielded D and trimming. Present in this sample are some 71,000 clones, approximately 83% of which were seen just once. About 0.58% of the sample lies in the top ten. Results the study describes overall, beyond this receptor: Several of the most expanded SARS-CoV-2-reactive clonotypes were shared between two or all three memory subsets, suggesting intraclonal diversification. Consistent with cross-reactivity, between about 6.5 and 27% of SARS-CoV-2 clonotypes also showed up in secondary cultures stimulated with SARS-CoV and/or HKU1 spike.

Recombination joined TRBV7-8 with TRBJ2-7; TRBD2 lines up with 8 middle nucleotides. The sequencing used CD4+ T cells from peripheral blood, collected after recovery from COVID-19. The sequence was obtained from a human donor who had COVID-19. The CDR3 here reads CASSLEGGGRYEQYF. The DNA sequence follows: TGTGCCAGCAGCTTAGAGGGCGGGGGGCGCTACGAGCAGTACTTC. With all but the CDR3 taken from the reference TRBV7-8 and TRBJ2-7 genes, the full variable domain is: GAGVSQSPRYKVAKRGQDVALRCDPISGHVSLFWYQQALGQGPEFLTYFQNEAQLDKSGLPSDRFFAERPEGSVSTLKIQRTQQEDSAVYLCASSLEGGGRYEQYFGPGTRLTVT.